Below are 10 T cell receptor beta chains sequenced from a single sample in a study of patients and donors after allogeneic stem cell transplantation. TCRdb re-derived calls from the RT-PCR reads in MiXCR, one entry per CDR3 protein. The sample has about 410,000 distinct CDR3 sequences, approximately 16% seen once; the top ten hold around 7.9%. Source material: blood, either unsorted or a sorted T cell fraction (not recorded which). These receptors were collected from a human donor who was either an allogeneic HSCT recipient or a stem cell or donor lymphocyte infusion donor (not recorded which). It is not recorded whose cells these are; they may come from a transplant donor.

This clonotype was picked up a small number of times. This sequence joins TRBV7-9 and TRBJ2-7; no firm D call. Germline lookup yields CDR1 SEHNR and CDR2 FQNEAQ (reference sequence). This CDR3 has 12 residues. Deletions cut 6 bases from V and 6 bases from J, with 12 bases between. The CDR3 loop is CASRIGVSEQYF. CDR3 DNA sequence: TGTGCCAGCAGAATTGGAGTATCCGAGCAGTACTTC. Supplemented by reference TRBV7-9 and TRBJ2-7, the full variable domain reads DTGVSQNPRHKITKRGQNVTFRCDPISEHNRLYWYRQTLGQGPEFLTYFQNEAQLEKSRLLSDRFSAERPKGSFSTLEIQRTEQGDSAMYLCASRIGVSEQYFGPGTRLTVT.

This rearrangement joins TRBV12-3 or TRBV12-4 to TRBJ1-2; D may be TRBD1 (5 bases). The CDR3 extends over 15 amino acids. Trimming cost V 5 bases and J 3 bases, with 16 bases left between them. The CDR3 loop reads CASSRGPPPYYGYTF. The CDR3, as DNA: TGTGCCAGCAGTCGGGGACCTCCACCCTACTATGGCTACACCTTC.

This clonotype has just a few counts. This chain links TRBV27 with TRBJ1-5; a possible D gene is TRBD1 (5 bases). Germline V gene sequence: CDR1 MNHEY, CDR2 SMNVEV (reference sequence). This CDR3 has 14 amino acids. The V and J ends lost 6 bases and 3 bases respectively, with 12 bases between them. This CDR3 is CASRGLNTNQPQHF. The DNA of the CDR3 is TGTGCCAGCAGGGGACTCAATACCAATCAGCCCCAGCATTTT.

The chain couples TRBV30 to TRBJ1-5; D is unclear. This CDR3 has 12 residues. The germline CDR1 and CDR2 sequences are GTSNPN and SVGIG (reference sequence). V was clipped by 4 bases and J by 4 bases, with 8 bases between them. CDR3 amino acids: CAWKSKNQPQHF. CDR3 nucleotide sequence: TGTGCCTGGAAGTCAAAGAATCAGCCCCAGCATTTT.

This clonotype was observed at least ten times. V gene TRBV30 combines with J gene TRBJ2-1; D gene unclear. This CDR3 is built from 10 residues. In germline, CDR1 is GTSNPN, CDR2 SVGIG (reference sequence). V dropped 6 bases and J dropped 9 bases, with 9 bases sitting between them. The CDR3 protein is CACSRSEQFF. The CDR3, as DNA: TGTGCCTGCTCCAGGAGTGAGCAGTTCTTC.

This clonotype turned up a few times. The chain joins TRBV20-1 to TRBJ2-5, with 9 bases aligning to TRBD2. CDR3 size: 16 residues. Germline trimming cut 3 bases from V and 5 bases from J; bases unmatched to any gene: 13. The V gene's germline CDR1 is DFQATT and CDR2 SNEGSKA (reference sequence). The CDR3 DNA is TGCAGTGCTAGTCGGTGGCGAGCGGGAGGAGCGGAGACCCAGTACTTC. Protein: CSASRWRAGGAETQYF.

The chain combines TRBV7-3 with TRBJ2-5, with 9 bases aligning to TRBD2. Germline CDR1 SGHTA, CDR2 FQGTGA. This CDR3 region has 15 residues. The V and J ends lost 2 bases and 5 bases, in that order; junction bases with no gene match: 6. This CDR3 is CASSLAGGPDETQYF. As DNA, the CDR3 is TGTGCCAGCAGCTTAGCGGGGGGGCCTGATGAGACCCAGTACTTC.

There are a few counts of this clonotype. This chain joins TRBV7-3 and TRBJ2-5; 9 bases map to TRBD2. Germline CDR1 reads SGHTA; CDR2 reads FQGTGA. V shed 5 bases, J shed 7 bases, and the junction held 8 bases outside the gene matches. This CDR3 is 14 amino acids long. As DNA, the CDR3 is TGTGCCAGCAGCCCCATAGCGGGAGTGTTGACCCAGTACTTC. Amino acids: CASSPIAGVLTQYF.

This chain joins TRBV28 and TRBJ2-5; 9 bases line up with TRBD1. Germline V gene sequence: CDR1 MDHEN, CDR2 SYDVKM. Trimming removed 5 bases from V and 4 bases from J; junction bases left unmatched: 8. The CDR3 has 15 amino acids. CDR3 bases: TGTGCCAGCAGTCCACAAACAGGGGGCGCAGAGACCCAGTACTTC. Protein: CASSPQTGGAETQYF. Full variable domain (remainder filled in from reference TRBV28 and TRBJ2-5): DVKVTQSSRYLVKRTGEKVFLECVQDMDHENMFWYRQDPGLGLRLIYFSYDVKMKEKGDIPEGYSVSREKKERFSLILESASTNQTSMYLCASSPQTGGAETQYFGPGTRLLVL.

This clonotype was observed a handful of times. CDR3 nucleotide sequence: TGCAGTGCTGACGCACCCGGAGGAGCTCGTCTGGGGGAGACCCAGTACTTC. This gives the protein CSADAPGGARLGETQYF. The chain uses TRBV20-1 and TRBJ2-5; the D gene is possibly TRBD2 (5 bases). The CDR3 spans 17 residues. Between the trimmed V and J ends, which lost 5 bases and 5 bases, there was a span of 27 bases. Germline-derived CDR1 and CDR2 are DFQATT and SNEGSKA (reference sequence).